This TCR beta chain was obtained from a study of blood T cell repertoires in COVID-19. Whole-study context: Both acute and convalescent COVID-19 samples were obtained from the United States, Italy and Spain. Sources were T cells, B-cell-depleted T cells, or PBMCs; the material itself was cDNA or gDNA.

TCRdb keeps only in-frame clones here, not all; method: immunoSEQ multiplex PCR. In the table there are about 220,000 clones, 80% of which are singletons. V trimming: 0 bases; J trimming: 9 bases; junction bases outside the gene matches: 2. The CDR3 has 13 residues. CDR1 and CDR2 from the germline V gene are LGHDT and YNNKEL (reference sequence). In this sample, this clone turned up a few times. The receptor comes from a woman between 65 and 79 years old with acute or convalescent COVID-19. The chain combines TRBV3-1 (or the pseudogene TRBV3-2) with TRBJ1-5; TRBD1 matches at 7 bases. Sequencing input: peripheral blood. CDR3 protein: CASSQEDRRPQHF. In DNA, the CDR3 is TGTGCCAGCAGCCAAGAGGACAGGCGGCCCCAGCATTTT.